Listed below are T cell receptor beta chains from one sample, sequenced in a study of CD8 T cells in Susac syndrome. Using its own MiXCR run on the immunoSEQ multiplex PCR reads, TCRdb lists one record per CDR3 protein. The sample has 100,000 to 150,000 distinct CDR3 sequences; roughly 80% are singletons. The sample was CD8+ T cells from PBMCs. These receptors all come from a human donor with multiple sclerosis. Each CDR3 is given with its conserved first and last residue. A D gene is named only where the DNA matches it firmly. A row's size may be missing; if present it is once, few, many or a size class.

>TRBV10-3|-|TRBJ2-7|few
TGTGCCATCAGTGAAGAAGGCCAGCTTTCCTACGAGCAGTACTTC
CAISEEGQLSYEQYF
>TRBV5-1|-|TRBJ1-2|-
TGCGCCAGCAGCTTGTCTGTCAGAGGGTACGGCTACACCTTC
CASSLSVRGYGYTF
>TRBV12-5|TRBD1|TRBJ2-2|-
TGTGCTAGTGGTTTGGTTCGACAGGGAGTCGGCACCGGGGAGCTGTTTTTT
CASGLVRQGVGTGELFF
>TRBV6-5|-|TRBJ2-1|-
TGTGCCAGCAGTTACTTACTGGAGCAGTTCTTC
CASSYLLEQFF
>TRBV11-1|-|TRBJ2-7|-
TGTGCCAGCAGCCCGTGGGACACCTACGAGCAGTACTTC
CASSPWDTYEQYF
>TRBV12-3/TRBV12-4|TRBD1|TRBJ1-2|-
TGTGCCAGCACCCCGACAGGGCCTAACTATGGCTACACCTTC
CASTPTGPNYGYTF
>TRBV7-7|-|TRBJ2-2|-
TGTGCTAGCAGCCATGGGACTAACACCGGGGAGCTGTTTTTT
CASSHGTNTGELFF
>TRBV7-8|TRBD2|TRBJ2-7|-
TGTGCCAGCAGCTTAAGCGGGGAGGCAAACGAGCAGTACTTC
CASSLSGEANEQYF
>TRBV18|-|TRBJ2-7|-
TGTGCCAGCTCACCACGCCGAGATTGGCTCCCCTACGAGCAGTACTTC
CASSPRRDWLPYEQYF
>TRBV29-1|-|TRBJ1-5|once
TGCAGCGTTGTCCTCCGGGCGGGCAATCAGCCCCAGCATTTT
CSVVLRAGNQPQHF
>TRBV2|-|TRBJ2-5|-
TGTGCCAGCAGCCTGCGACGAGACCCCCAAGAGACCCAGTACTTC
CASSLRRDPQETQYF
>TRBV5-1|-|TRBJ1-2|-
TGCGCCAGCAGCTTGTACAGGCCCGAAGGCTACACCTTC
CASSLYRPEGYTF
>TRBV28|-|TRBJ2-1|once
TGTGCCAGCAGTGTAACCCCTAGCGTGACAACTCGGAATGAGCAGTTCTTC
CASSVTPSVTTRNEQFF
>TRBV9|-|TRBJ2-1|-
TGTGCCAGCAGCGGTAACAGGGGAGGGGCTGGACAATGGGAGCAGTTCTTC
CASSGNRGGAGQWEQFF
>TRBV19|-|TRBJ2-7|-
TGTGCCAGAAGACTAACCTACGAGCAGTACTTC
CARRLTYEQYF
>TRBV5-8|-|TRBJ1-3|few
TGTGCCAGCAGCTTGCTGGGGCAGGGCGACTTTGGAAACACCATATATTTT
CASSLLGQGDFGNTIYF
>TRBV2|TRBD2|TRBJ2-3|-
TGTGCCAGCAGTGAATTAGCGGGGGCCACAGATACGCAGTATTTT
CASSELAGATDTQYF
>TRBV12-3/TRBV12-4|-|TRBJ1-2|once
TGTGCCAGCAGGAAGACAGGCCCCGGGAGGGGCTACACCTTC
CASRKTGPGRGYTF
>TRBV19|-|TRBJ2-2|-
TGTGCCAGTAGTCTTCAATCCCGTACTGGGGAGCTGTTTTTT
CASSLQSRTGELFF
>TRBV2|TRBD1|TRBJ2-3|-
TGTGCCTGCAGTGAAGCACAGGGGGCTTTCACAGATACGCAGTATTTT
CACSEAQGAFTDTQYF
>TRBV6-1|-|TRBJ2-1|few
TGTGCCAGCAGCCCTACTAGCACCAATGAGCAGTTCTTC
CASSPTSTNEQFF